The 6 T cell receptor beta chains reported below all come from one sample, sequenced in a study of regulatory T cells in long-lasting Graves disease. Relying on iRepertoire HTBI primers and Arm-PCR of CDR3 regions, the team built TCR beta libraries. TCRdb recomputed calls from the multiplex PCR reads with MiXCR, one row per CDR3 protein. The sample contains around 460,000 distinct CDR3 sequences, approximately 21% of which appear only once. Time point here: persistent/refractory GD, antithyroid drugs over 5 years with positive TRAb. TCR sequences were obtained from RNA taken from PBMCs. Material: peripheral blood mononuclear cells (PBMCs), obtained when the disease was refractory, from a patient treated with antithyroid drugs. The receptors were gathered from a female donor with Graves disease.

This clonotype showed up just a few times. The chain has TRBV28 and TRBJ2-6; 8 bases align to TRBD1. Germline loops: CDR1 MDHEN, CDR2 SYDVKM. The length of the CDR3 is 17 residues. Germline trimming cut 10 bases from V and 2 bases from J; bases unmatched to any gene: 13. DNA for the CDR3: TGTGCCAACAGCAGCGACAGGGGAGTAGCTGGGGCCAACGTCCTGACTTTC. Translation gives CANSSDRGVAGANVLTF. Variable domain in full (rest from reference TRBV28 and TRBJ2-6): DVKVTQSSRYLVKRTGEKVFLECVQDMDHENMFWYRQDPGLGLRLIYFSYDVKMKEKGDIPEGYSVSREKKERFSLILESASTNQTSMYLCANSSDRGVAGANVLTFGAGSRLTVL.

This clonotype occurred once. CDR3 DNA: TGTGCCAGCAGTGAAGAAAGTCTAGCGGGATACAATGAGCAGTTCTTC. Amino acid sequence: CASSEESLAGYNEQFF. The chain is built from TRBV2 and TRBJ2-1, with TRBD2 matching 9 bases. The V gene's germline CDR1 is SNHLY and CDR2 FYNNEI. V lost 1 base, J lost 4 bases, and 5 bases stayed unmatched. The CDR3 has 16 residues.

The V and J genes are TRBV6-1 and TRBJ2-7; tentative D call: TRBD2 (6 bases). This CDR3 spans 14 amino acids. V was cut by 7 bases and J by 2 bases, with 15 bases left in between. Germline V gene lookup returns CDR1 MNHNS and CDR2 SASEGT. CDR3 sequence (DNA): TGTGCCAGCACCTGGGAGGTCATGACCTACGAGCAGTACTTC. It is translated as CASTWEVMTYEQYF.

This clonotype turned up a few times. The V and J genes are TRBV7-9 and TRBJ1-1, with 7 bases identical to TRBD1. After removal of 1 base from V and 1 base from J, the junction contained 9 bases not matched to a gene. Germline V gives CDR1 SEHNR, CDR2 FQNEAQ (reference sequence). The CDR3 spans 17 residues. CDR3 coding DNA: TGTGCCAGCAGCTTAGAAGGGGGCGGATCCGGGAACACTGAAGCTTTCTTT. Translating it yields CASSLEGGGSGNTEAFF. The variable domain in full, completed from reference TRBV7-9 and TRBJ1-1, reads DTGVSQNPRHKITKRGQNVTFRCDPISEHNRLYWYRQTLGQGPEFLTYFQNEAQLEKSRLLSDRFSAERPKGSFSTLEIQRTEQGDSAMYLCASSLEGGGSGNTEAFFGQGTRLTVV.

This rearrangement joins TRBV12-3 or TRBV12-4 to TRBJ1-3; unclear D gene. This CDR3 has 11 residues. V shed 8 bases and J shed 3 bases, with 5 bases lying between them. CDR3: CASERGNTIYF. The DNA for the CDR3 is TGTGCCAGCGAACGTGGAAACACCATATATTTT.

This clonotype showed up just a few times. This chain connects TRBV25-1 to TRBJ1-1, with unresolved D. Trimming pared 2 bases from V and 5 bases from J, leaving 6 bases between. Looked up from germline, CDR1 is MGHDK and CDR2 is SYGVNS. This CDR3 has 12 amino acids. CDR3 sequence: CASSESGTEAFF. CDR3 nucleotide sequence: TGTGCCAGCAGTGAAAGCGGAACTGAAGCTTTCTTT.